These 24 T cell receptor beta chains were sequenced from one sample in a study of graft-versus-host responses after intestinal transplantation. These receptors' targets are unknown. Sequencing was performed with immunoSEQ multiplex PCR; in TCRdb, only in-frame clones are kept and a portion is missing. The table shows over 65,000 clones, with roughly 90% occurring only once. The source was unstimulated CD8+ T cells sorted from spleen or lymph node cells, collected before transplant. Receptor source: a human donor who was the organ donor for an intestinal transplant.

This chain joins TRBV4-1 and TRBJ1-2; D is undetermined. This CDR3 region has 17 residues. V lost 5 bases, J lost 8 bases, and 27 bases lay in between. CDR1 MGHRA and CDR2 YSYEKL come from the germline V gene. CDR3 loop: CASSSNGLAQELEGYTF. CDR3 DNA sequence: TGCGCCAGCAGCTCCAACGGATTGGCGCAGGAGTTAGAAGGCTACACCTTC.

This CDR3 is CASSGGWSGNEKLFF. CDR3 DNA sequence: TGTGCCAGCAGCGGGGGTTGGTCTGGGAATGAAAAACTGTTTTTT. The chain combines TRBV9 with TRBJ1-4; D not resolved. CDR1 is SGDLS, CDR2 YYNGEE, per germline. With 3 bases removed from V and 5 bases from J, the gap between germline ends came to 14 bases. The CDR3 spans 15 residues.

V and J are TRBV6-5 and TRBJ2-7; D ambiguous. Germline CDR1 and CDR2: MNHEY and SVGAGI. Deletions cut 6 bases from V and 4 bases from J, with 13 bases between. CDR3 size: 13 residues. The CDR3 DNA reads as TGTGCCAGCAGAGGACCAGGACGATACGAGCAGTACTTC. This translates into CASRGPGRYEQYF.

This chain uses TRBV6-1 with TRBJ2-7; unclear D gene. V lost 4 bases to trimming and J lost 3 bases, with 7 bases between them. This CDR3 region has 12 residues. Looked up from germline, CDR1 is MNHNS and CDR2 is SASEGT. The CDR3 loop reads CASSGLIYEQYF. The DNA for the CDR3 is TGTGCCAGCAGTGGGTTGATCTACGAGCAGTACTTC.

The J gene is TRBJ2-6, the V gene TRBV9; D gene uncertain. Germline-derived CDR1 and CDR2 are SGDLS and YYNGEE. The V and J ends lost 0 bases and 0 bases respectively, with 7 bases between them. The CDR3 spans 16 residues. CDR3 in DNA: TGTGCCAGCAGCGTAGCTCAGCACTCTGGGGCCAACGTCCTGACTTTC. Amino acids: CASSVAQHSGANVLTF.

The chain has TRBV30 and TRBJ2-7, with D perhaps matching TRBD1 (7 bases). The V gene's germline CDR1 is GTSNPN and CDR2 SVGIG (reference sequence). The CDR3 sequence is 13 residues long. With 0 bases removed from V and 6 bases from J, the gap between germline ends came to 12 bases. The CDR3 here is CAWSVGGTVEQYF. CDR3 coding DNA: TGTGCCTGGAGTGTAGGGGGGACAGTCGAGCAGTACTTC.

In its sample, this clone was seen once. Additional DNA sequences in this sample encode the identical CDR3. The chain couples TRBV15 to TRBJ1-3; the D gene is possibly TRBD1 (6 bases). The CDR3 has 17 amino acids. V was shortened by 5 bases and J by 0 bases, with 17 bases between the two germline ends. Per germline, CDR1 LNHNV and CDR2 YYDKDF (reference sequence). Here the CDR3 reads CATSGMDRLSSGNTIYF. The CDR3, as DNA: TGTGCCACCAGCGGGATGGACAGACTGAGCTCTGGAAACACCATATATTTT.

In the case of this clone: The same CDR3 can be traced to other DNA sequences in this sample. The J gene is TRBJ2-7, the V gene TRBV7-6, with 7 bases lining up with TRBD1. In germline, CDR1 is SGHVS, CDR2 FNYEAQ. This CDR3 has 14 amino acids. With V trimmed by 8 bases and J by 2 bases, 9 bases remained unmatched. CDR3 residues: CASQPGTAPYEQYF. Written as DNA, the CDR3 is TGTGCCAGCCAACCCGGGACAGCCCCCTACGAGCAGTACTTC. The variable domain in full, with the rest retrieved from reference TRBV7-6 and TRBJ2-7, is GAGVSQSPRYKVTKRGQDVALRCDPISGHVSLYWYRQALGQGPEFLTYFNYEAQQDKSGLPNDRFSAERPEGSISTLTIQRTEQRDSAMYRCASQPGTAPYEQYFGPGTRLTVT.

The rearrangement joins TRBV7-8 to TRBJ2-1; D unclear. This CDR3 comprises 11 residues. CDR1 is SGHVS and CDR2 is FQNEAQ in the germline V gene. Deletions cut 5 bases from V and 8 bases from J, with 7 bases between. The CDR3 region has the DNA TGTGCCAGCAGCGAAGTACATGAGCAGTTCTTC. Its translation is CASSEVHEQFF.

The genes are TRBV2 and TRBJ2-7, with no clear D. The CDR3 extends over 13 amino acids. V lost 4 bases and J 4 bases, leaving 11 bases between the germline ends. Germline values: CDR1 SNHLY, CDR2 FYNNEI. The CDR3 region is CASSGHGLYEQYF. CDR3 sequence (DNA): TGTGCCAGCAGTGGGCACGGCCTGTACGAGCAGTACTTC.

This chain uses TRBV6-6 with TRBJ2-7; 13 bases agree with TRBD2. Germline V lookup: CDR1 MNHNY, CDR2 SVGAGI (reference sequence). The CDR3 is 15 residues long. The J segment lost 4 bases and the V segment lost 5 bases, leaving 5 bases of the junction unmatched. DNA of the CDR3: TGTGCCAGCAGTCGGACTAGCGGGAGAAGGTACGAGCAGTACTTC. Translated, it gives CASSRTSGRRYEQYF.

The gene calls are TRBV7-9 and TRBJ1-1; D gene unclear. Germline-derived CDR1 and CDR2 are SEHNR and FQNEAQ (reference sequence). This CDR3 has 18 amino acids. V lost 1 base to trimming and J lost 0 bases, with 18 bases between them. CDR3 sequence reads: CASSLGGDPLPMNTEAFF. For the CDR3, the DNA is TGTGCCAGCAGCTTAGGAGGCGACCCCCTGCCCATGAACACTGAAGCTTTCTTT. Based on the CDR3 plus reference TRBV7-9 and TRBJ1-1, the full variable domain is DTGVSQNPRHKITKRGQNVTFRCDPISEHNRLYWYRQTLGQGPEFLTYFQNEAQLEKSRLLSDRFSAERPKGSFSTLEIQRTEQGDSAMYLCASSLGGDPLPMNTEAFFGQGTRLTVV.

The chain couples TRBV7-6 to TRBJ1-2, with TRBD1 identical over 7 bases. V was clipped by 0 bases and J by 0 bases; unmatched bases: 16. Germline V gene sequence: CDR1 SGHVS, CDR2 FNYEAQ. The CDR3 is 20 residues long. This CDR3 reads CASSLALFPGQVAPNYGYTF. CDR3 coding DNA: TGTGCCAGCAGCTTAGCTCTCTTCCCCGGACAGGTGGCTCCTAACTATGGCTACACCTTC.

The CDR3 sequence is CASSRGASSYNEQFF. CDR3 nucleotides: TGTGCCAGCAGCCGGGGGGCGAGCTCCTACAATGAGCAGTTCTTC. The chain has TRBV27 and TRBJ2-1; perhaps TRBD2 as D (7 bases). CDR1 is MNHEY and CDR2 is SMNVEV in the germline V gene (reference sequence). Trimming took 6 bases from V and 0 from J, leaving 12 bases between them. The CDR3 contains 15 residues.

This chain joins TRBV7-8 and TRBJ2-1, with TRBD2 matching 12 bases. With V trimmed by 4 bases and J by 9 bases, 25 bases remained unmatched. The CDR3 is 21 amino acids. Looked up from germline, CDR1 is SGHVS and CDR2 is FQNEAQ. This CDR3 reads CASSSPRTRGLAGPRFGEQFF. As DNA, the CDR3 is TGTGCCAGCAGCTCCCCTCGGACGAGGGGACTAGCGGGTCCCCGTTTCGGTGAGCAGTTCTTC.

The rearrangement uses TRBV5-4 and TRBJ2-1; the D is unclear. Germline V gene lookup returns CDR1 SGHNT and CDR2 YYREEE (reference sequence). V lost 1 base, J lost 3 bases, and 5 bases lay in between. This CDR3 is 13 amino acids long. CDR3 nucleotide sequence: TGTGCCAGCAGCTTGAACGGCTACAATGAGCAGTTCTTC. As protein: CASSLNGYNEQFF.

The genes are TRBV9 and TRBJ1-2; D uncertain. V was cut by 7 bases and J by 4 bases, with 8 bases left in between. Germline V CDR1 and CDR2: SGDLS, YYNGEE. The CDR3 sequence is 11 residues long. CDR3 sequence: CASYGSYGYTF. The CDR3 nucleotides are TGTGCCAGCTATGGCAGCTATGGCTACACCTTC.

This clone was detected once. The J gene is TRBJ2-3, the V gene TRBV7-6; 8 bases match TRBD1. The germline CDR1 and CDR2 sequences are SGHVS and FNYEAQ. The CDR3 is 15 residues long. Trimming removed 5 bases from V and 2 bases from J; junction bases left unmatched: 6. CDR3 sequence: CASSHQGAITDTQYF. CDR3 in DNA: TGTGCCAGCAGCCATCAGGGGGCGATCACAGATACGCAGTATTTT. Full variable domain (rest looked up from reference TRBV7-6 and TRBJ2-3): GAGVSQSPRYKVTKRGQDVALRCDPISGHVSLYWYRQALGQGPEFLTYFNYEAQQDKSGLPNDRFSAERPEGSISTLTIQRTEQRDSAMYRCASSHQGAITDTQYFGPGTRLTVL.

This clone has only one observation. The V gene is TRBV19, the J gene TRBJ2-7, with D possibly called TRBD1 or TRBD2 (6 bases each). Germline V gives CDR1 LNHDA, CDR2 SQIVND (reference sequence). The CDR3 consists of 15 residues. V dropped 1 base and J dropped 2 bases, with 12 bases sitting between them. CDR3 residues: CASSIGGTPAYEQYF. CDR3 DNA sequence: TGTGCCAGTAGTATAGGCGGGACACCAGCCTACGAGCAGTACTTC.

J is TRBJ2-3 and V is TRBV10-2, with TRBD2 matching 9 bases. CDR1 and CDR2 (germline): WSHSY, SAAADI. This CDR3 spans 17 amino acids. J lost 0 bases, V lost 3 bases, and 7 bases had no gene match. The CDR3 loop is CASSELAGYSSTDTQYF. In nucleotides, the CDR3 is TGCGCCAGCAGTGAACTAGCGGGTTATTCTAGCACAGATACGCAGTATTTT.

This clone was recorded only once. J is TRBJ2-7 and V is TRBV11-2; D is tentatively TRBD1 or TRBD2 (5 bases each). CDR1 is SGHAT, CDR2 FQNNGV, per germline. The V gene lost 5 bases and the J gene lost 3 bases, with 17 bases spanning the gap. This CDR3 has 15 residues. CDR3 in DNA: TGTGCCAGCAGCCGAGGGGCCGGGACCTTCTACGAGCAGTACTTC. As protein: CASSRGAGTFYEQYF.

The chain combines TRBV7-9 with TRBJ1-1; perhaps TRBD1 as D (6 bases). Trimming removed 3 bases at V and 3 bases at J, with 17 bases between. Germline CDR1 is SEHNR and CDR2 is FQNEAQ (reference sequence). The CDR3 runs 16 residues. CDR3 bases: TGTGCCAGCAGCTTTTCGACAGGTTTTGGGGACACTGAAGCTTTCTTT. Translating gives CASSFSTGFGDTEAFF.

The J gene is TRBJ2-1, the V gene TRBV7-9; the D gene is possibly TRBD2 (6 bases). The CDR3 covers 15 residues. Germline V gene lookup returns CDR1 SEHNR and CDR2 FQNEAQ (reference sequence). V was shortened by 3 bases and J by 4 bases, with 13 bases between the two germline ends. Written as DNA, the CDR3 is TGTGCCAGCAGCTTTGTAGCGGAACCTTACAATGAGCAGTTCTTC. Protein sequence: CASSFVAEPYNEQFF.

This sequence joins TRBV19 and TRBJ1-5; D is unclear. Deletions cut 3 bases from V and 0 bases from J, with 12 bases between. The length of the CDR3 is 16 residues. Germline CDR1 is LNHDA and CDR2 is SQIVND (reference sequence). In DNA form, the CDR3 reads TGTGCCAGTAGTATGTCAACCTTCTATAGCAATCAGCCCCAGCATTTT. It yields the protein CASSMSTFYSNQPQHF.